This T cell receptor (beta chain) was sequenced during a study of T cell responses to AZD1222 COVID-19 vaccine (dated by TCRdb to the early 2020s). At the level of the whole study: Because spike-specific TCR depth and breadth did not differ between the two schedules, AZD1222 recipients who got a second dose at roughly 4 weeks were pooled with those who got a second dose at roughly 12 weeks. A total of roughly 240 trial participants underwent TCR sequencing, of whom 207 received two doses of AZD1222 and some 26 received two doses of the MenACWY control vaccine. Trial participants were enrolled into age subgroups of 18-55, 56-69 and 70-plus years, which contained about 150, 27 and 61 TCR-sequenced participants, respectively. Here is what the overall study found, with its caveats: Participants were mostly white British, with more females than males. The authors suggested clonal diversity may have been underestimated. A significant rise in spike-specific TCR breadth and depth was observed after two AZD1222 doses relative to day 0 and relative to MenACWY recipients. Conclusions about previously exposed vaccinees were limited because only a handful of AZD1222 recipients were SARS-CoV-2 seropositive at baseline. Because no day 14 peak-response samples were available, repertoires were characterized only after the peak T cell response. The vaccine-associated CD4 TCRs covered the entire spike protein, and the dominant responses fell in regions 160-218 and 743-854. Reportedly, almost half of the unique spike-specific TCRs recognized epitopes lying outside the regions that are mutated in the B.1.351 and B.1.1.7 variants. The 56-69-year group was small, and its depth increase did not reach significance, likely because of low power.

The CDR3 regions of human TCRbeta chains were subjected to immunosequencing. The authors processed their data as follows. TCRs in the repertoires were compared against a reference library of SARS-CoV-2-specific TCRs that had been generated with the MIRA antigen-specificity platform. Breadth was defined as the fraction of unique TCRs that were SARS-CoV-2-associated, and depth was defined as the fraction of total T cells that were SARS-CoV-2-associated. Each spike-specific TCR was assigned to its reactive spike region and to a CD4 or CD8 class using the MIRA data. Log10-transformed breadth and depth values were compared by one-way ANOVA with Sidak's multiple comparisons tests. Drawn from immuneACCESS, this table holds only the in-frame rearrangements with V and J called that TCRdb kept. Clones are partly lost; checked studies trace under half to an unresolved V gene and leave the rest unexplained. That table is the source of V, J and clone size, and D and trimming were worked out from the DNA. The sample table contains around 96,000 clones; only one count was recorded for more than 70% of them. The ten largest make up less than 3% of the sample.

As to this clone: Its antigen is not yet known. Base qualities are not provided; no much larger clone lies one nucleotide away.

According to the study, the label for this sample's time point signals: baseline before first vaccination. Samples from vaccinated people were obtained from the UK trials COV001 and COV002, which included a single-blind randomized controlled phase 2/3 trial of AZD1222 (ChAdOx1 nCoV-19) in healthy adults. Trial participant PBMC samples were collected at day 0 and day 28 after the second dose for TCRbeta chain sequencing. This receptor was obtained from an adult in good health. The sample in question was peripheral blood, obtained on day 0 of AZD1222 vaccination.

The CDR3 loop reads CASSLSGLVNEQFF. The bases are TGTGCCAGCAGCTTATCAGGACTAGTAAATGAGCAGTTCTTC. Here the chain combines TRBV7-3 and TRBJ2-1; 7 central bases correspond to TRBD2. After removal of 2 bases from V and 7 bases from J, the junction retains 5 bases not matched to a gene. CDR1 and CDR2, looked up from the germline V gene, are SGHTA and FQGTGA. From its cysteine to its phenylalanine, the CDR3 spans 14 amino acids. CDR3 DNA is the only sequence kept; it has 42 bases, read in frame from the first base.